Listed here is a single TCR beta chain. Germline CDR1 LNHNV, CDR2 YYDKDF (reference sequence). The CDR3 contains 16 residues. Deletions cut 5 bases from V and 3 bases from J, with 19 bases between. Each CDR3 protein is one row after TCRdb ran MiXCR on the RT-PCR reads. The sample contains 300,000 to 350,000 distinct CDR3 sequences, just over 20% of which appear only once. This specimen comes from a study of response to subunit inactivated influenza vaccine. Sequencing used PBMCs from blood, obtained about 20 months after vaccination. The V and J genes are TRBV15 and TRBJ1-2; D unclear. The receptor was derived from a man aged 45 to 70 who received an inactivated influenza vaccine. In nucleotides, the CDR3 is TGTGCCACCAGCCCTGAAGACACGCTTCGCTACTATGGCTACACCTTC. Its protein product is CATSPEDTLRYYGYTF.